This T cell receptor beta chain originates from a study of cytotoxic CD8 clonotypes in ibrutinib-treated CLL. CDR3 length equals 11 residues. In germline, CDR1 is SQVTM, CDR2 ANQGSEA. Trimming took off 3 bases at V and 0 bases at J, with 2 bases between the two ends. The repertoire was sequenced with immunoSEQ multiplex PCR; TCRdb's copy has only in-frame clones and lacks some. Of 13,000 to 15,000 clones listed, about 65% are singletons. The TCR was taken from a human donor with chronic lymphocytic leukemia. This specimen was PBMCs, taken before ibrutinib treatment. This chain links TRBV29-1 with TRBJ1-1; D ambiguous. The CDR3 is CSVEVNTEAFF. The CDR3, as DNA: TGCAGCGTTGAGGTGAACACTGAAGCTTTCTTT.